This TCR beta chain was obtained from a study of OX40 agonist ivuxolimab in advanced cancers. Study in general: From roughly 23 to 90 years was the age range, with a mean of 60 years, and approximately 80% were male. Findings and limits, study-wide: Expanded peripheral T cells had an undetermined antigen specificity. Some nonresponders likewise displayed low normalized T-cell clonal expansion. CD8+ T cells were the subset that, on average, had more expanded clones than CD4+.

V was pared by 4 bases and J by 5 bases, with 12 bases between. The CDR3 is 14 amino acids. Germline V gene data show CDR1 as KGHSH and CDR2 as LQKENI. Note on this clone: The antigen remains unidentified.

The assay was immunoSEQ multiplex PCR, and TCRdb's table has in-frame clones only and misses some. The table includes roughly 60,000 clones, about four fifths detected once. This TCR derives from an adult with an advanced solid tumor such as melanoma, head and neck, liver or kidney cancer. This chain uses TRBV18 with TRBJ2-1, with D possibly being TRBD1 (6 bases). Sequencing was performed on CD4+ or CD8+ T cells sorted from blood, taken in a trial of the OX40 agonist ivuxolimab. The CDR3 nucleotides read TGTGCCAGCTCACAGGGGGTGACGGACAATGAGCAGTTCTTC. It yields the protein CASSQGVTDNEQFF. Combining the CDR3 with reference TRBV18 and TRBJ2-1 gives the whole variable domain NAGVMQNPRHLVRRRGQEARLRCSPMKGHSHVYWYRQLPEEGLKFMVYLQKENIIDESGMPKERFSAEFPKEGPSILRIQQVVRGDSAAYFCASSQGVTDNEQFFGPGTRLTVL.